The subject of this entry is one T cell receptor (beta chain). Its antigen is undetermined. These data are taken from a study of CD8 T cells in ankylosing spondylitis. Study-wide results and caveats: What seemed typical of ankylosing spondylitis blood was a TCR beta motif built from eight highly homologous variants. Reactive arthritis synovial fluid and blood were previously reported to contain some motif variants. Clones tied to disease were said to be significantly enriched in matched ankylosing spondylitis synovial fluid.

Researchers built TCR beta libraries using quantitative 5'-RACE with molecular barcodes. TCRdb re-called the 5' RACE reads with MiXCR, one entry per CDR3 protein. Among about 360,000 distinct CDR3 sequences listed, 20% to 25% were seen once. Sequenced input: blood, either unsorted or a sorted T cell fraction (not recorded which). The sequence was collected from a male donor with ankylosing spondylitis or in good health (not recorded which).

CDR3 sequence: CSVEVRGDNEQFF. Written as DNA, the CDR3 is TGCAGCGTTGAAGTGCGGGGGGACAATGAGCAGTTCTTC. This rearrangement joins TRBV29-1 to TRBJ2-1; 8 bases agree with TRBD2. V lost 1 base and J lost 5; bases outside the gene matches: 1. The CDR3 is made up of 13 amino acids. Germline V gene data show CDR1 as SQVTM and CDR2 as ANQGSEA.